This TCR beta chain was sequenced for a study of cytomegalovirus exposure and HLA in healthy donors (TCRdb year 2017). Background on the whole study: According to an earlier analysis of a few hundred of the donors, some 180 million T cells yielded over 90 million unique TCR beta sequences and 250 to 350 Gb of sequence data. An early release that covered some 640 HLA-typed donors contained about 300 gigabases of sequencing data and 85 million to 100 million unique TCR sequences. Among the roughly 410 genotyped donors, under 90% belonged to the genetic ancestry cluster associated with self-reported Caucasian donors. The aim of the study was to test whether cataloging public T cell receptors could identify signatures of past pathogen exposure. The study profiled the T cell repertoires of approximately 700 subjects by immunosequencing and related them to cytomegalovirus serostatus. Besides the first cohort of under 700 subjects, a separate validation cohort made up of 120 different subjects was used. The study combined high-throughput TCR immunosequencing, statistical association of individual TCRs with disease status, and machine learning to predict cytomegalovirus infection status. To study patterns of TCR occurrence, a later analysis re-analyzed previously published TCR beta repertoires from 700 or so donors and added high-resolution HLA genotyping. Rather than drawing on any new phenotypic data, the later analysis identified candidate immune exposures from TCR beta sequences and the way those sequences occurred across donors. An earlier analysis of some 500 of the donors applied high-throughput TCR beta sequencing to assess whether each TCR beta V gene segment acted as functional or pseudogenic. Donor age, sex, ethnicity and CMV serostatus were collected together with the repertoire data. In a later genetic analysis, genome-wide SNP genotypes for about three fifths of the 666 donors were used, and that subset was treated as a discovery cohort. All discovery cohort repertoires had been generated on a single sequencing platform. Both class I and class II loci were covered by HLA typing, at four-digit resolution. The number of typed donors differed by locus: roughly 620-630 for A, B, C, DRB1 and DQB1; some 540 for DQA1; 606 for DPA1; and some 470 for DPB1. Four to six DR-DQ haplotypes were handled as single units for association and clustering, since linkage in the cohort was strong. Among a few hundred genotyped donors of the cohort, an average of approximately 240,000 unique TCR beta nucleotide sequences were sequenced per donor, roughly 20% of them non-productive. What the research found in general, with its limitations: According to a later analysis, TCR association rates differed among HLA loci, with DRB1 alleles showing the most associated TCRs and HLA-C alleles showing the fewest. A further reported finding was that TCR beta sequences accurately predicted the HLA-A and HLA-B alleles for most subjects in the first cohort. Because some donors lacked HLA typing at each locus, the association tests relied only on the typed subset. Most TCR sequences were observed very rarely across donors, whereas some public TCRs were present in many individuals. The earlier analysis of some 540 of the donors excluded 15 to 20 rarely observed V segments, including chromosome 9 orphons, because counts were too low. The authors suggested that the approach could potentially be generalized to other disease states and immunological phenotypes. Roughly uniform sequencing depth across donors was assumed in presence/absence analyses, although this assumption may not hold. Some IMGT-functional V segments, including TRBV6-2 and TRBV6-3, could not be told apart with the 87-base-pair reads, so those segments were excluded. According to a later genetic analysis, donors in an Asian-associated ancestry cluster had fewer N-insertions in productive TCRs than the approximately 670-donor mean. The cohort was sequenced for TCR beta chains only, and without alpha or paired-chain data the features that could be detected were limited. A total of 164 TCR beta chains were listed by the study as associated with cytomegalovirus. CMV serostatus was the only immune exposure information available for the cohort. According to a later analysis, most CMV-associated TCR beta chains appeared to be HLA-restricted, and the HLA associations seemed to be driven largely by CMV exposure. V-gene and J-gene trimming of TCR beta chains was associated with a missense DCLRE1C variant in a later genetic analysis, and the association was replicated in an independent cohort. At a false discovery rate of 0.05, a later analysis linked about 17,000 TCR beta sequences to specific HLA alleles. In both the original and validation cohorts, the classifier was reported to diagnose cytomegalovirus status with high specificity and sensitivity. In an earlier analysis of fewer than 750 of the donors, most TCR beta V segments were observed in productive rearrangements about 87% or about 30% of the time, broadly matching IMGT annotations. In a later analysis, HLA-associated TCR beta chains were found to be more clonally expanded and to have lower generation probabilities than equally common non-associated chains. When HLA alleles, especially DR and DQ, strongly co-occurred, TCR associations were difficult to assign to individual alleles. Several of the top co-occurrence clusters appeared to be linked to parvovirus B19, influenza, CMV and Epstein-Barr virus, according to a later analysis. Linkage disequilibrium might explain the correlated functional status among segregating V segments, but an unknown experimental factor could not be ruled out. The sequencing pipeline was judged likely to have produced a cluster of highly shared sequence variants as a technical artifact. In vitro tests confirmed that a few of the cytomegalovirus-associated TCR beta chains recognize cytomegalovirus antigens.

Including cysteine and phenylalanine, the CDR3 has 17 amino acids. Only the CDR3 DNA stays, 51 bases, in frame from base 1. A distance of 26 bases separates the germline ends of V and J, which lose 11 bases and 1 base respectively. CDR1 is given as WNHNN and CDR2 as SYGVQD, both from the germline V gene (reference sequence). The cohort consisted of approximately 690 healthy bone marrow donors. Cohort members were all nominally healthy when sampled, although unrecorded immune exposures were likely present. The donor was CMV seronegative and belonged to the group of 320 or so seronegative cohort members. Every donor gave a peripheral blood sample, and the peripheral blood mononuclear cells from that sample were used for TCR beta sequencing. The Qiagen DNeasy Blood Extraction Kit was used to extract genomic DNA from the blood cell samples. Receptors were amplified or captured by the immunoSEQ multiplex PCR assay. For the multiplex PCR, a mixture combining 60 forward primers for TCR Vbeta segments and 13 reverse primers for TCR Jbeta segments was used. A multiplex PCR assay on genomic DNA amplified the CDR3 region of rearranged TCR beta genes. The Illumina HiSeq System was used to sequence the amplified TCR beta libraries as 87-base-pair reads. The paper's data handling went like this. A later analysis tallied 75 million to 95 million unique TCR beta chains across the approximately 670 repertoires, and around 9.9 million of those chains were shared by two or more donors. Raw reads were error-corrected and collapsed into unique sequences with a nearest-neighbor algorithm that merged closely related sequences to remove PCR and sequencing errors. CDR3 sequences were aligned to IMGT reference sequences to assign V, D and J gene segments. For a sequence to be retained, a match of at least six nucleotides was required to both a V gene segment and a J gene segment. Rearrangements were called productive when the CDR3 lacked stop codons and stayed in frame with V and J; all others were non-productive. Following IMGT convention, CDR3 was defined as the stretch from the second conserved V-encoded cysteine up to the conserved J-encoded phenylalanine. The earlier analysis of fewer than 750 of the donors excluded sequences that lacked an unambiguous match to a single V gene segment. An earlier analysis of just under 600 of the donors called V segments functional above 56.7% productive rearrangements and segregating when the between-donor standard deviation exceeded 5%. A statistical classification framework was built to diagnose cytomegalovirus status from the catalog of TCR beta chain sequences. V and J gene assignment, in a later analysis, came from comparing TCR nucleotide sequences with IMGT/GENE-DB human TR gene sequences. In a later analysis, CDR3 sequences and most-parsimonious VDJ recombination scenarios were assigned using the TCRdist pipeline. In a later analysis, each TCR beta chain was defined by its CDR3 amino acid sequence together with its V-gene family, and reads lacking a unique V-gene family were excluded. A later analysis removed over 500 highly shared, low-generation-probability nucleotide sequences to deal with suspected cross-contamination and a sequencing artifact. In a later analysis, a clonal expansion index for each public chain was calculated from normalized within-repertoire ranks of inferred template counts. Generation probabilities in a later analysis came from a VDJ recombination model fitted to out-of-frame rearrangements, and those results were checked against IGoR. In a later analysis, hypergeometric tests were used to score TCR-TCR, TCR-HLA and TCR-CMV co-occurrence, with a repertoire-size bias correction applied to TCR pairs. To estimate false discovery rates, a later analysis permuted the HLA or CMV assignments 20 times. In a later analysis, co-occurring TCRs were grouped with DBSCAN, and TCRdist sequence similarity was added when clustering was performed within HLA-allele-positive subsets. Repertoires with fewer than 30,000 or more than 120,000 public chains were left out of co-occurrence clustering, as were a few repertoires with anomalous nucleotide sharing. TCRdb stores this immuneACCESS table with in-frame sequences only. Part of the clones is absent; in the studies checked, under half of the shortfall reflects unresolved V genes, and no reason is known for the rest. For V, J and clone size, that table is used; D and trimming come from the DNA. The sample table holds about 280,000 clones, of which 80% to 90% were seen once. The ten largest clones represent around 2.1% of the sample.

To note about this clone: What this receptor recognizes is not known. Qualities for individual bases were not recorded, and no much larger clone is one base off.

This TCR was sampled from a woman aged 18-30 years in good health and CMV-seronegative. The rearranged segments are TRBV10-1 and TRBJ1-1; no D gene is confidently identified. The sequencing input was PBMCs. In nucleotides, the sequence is TGCGCCGGTCGGGGAATGGGTCGACTCCATTCGAACACTGAAGCTTTCTTT. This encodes CAGRGMGRLHSNTEAFF.